This T cell receptor beta chain was sequenced in a study of shared clonotypes between healthy human individuals. The data were produced by immunoSEQ multiplex PCR, yet TCRdb's version contains in-frame clones alone and is incomplete. The table has about 1 million clones, about 77% seen once. The CDR3 extends over 14 amino acids. Trimming left V 0 bases short and J 5 bases short, with 11 bases between. Germline V lookup: CDR1 MNHEY, CDR2 SMNVEV (reference sequence). Sequencing was carried out using memory CD4+ T cells sorted from blood. Described subset: CD45RA-negative fraction. The chain uses TRBV27 and TRBJ2-7, with D unclear. This TCR came from a young man in good health. CDR3 sequence: CASSLSPANHEQYF. Written as DNA, the CDR3 is TGTGCCAGCAGTTTATCTCCGGCCAACCACGAGCAGTACTTC.